This T cell receptor beta chain emerged from a study of early T cells in non-severe SARS-CoV-2 infection. TCRdb itself ran the 5' RACE reads through MiXCR, one entry per CDR3 protein. The table has around 30,000 distinct CDR3 sequences, around 3.9% seen once. This clonotype was seen a few times. Sequencing was performed on whole blood. This receptor was taken from an adult who was a healthcare worker with PCR-confirmed SARS-CoV-2 infection or an uninfected control (not recorded which).

The CDR3 coding sequence is TGTGCCACCAGCATACCCCCCGGGACAGGGGGCAACAATGAGCAGTTCTTC. Translated, it gives CATSIPPGTGGNNEQFF. The chain joins TRBV15 to TRBJ2-1; 12 bases agree with TRBD1. The CDR3 has 17 amino acids. Trimming removed 4 bases from V and 5 bases from J; junction bases left unmatched: 9. CDR1 and CDR2 from the germline V gene are LNHNV and YYDKDF (reference sequence).